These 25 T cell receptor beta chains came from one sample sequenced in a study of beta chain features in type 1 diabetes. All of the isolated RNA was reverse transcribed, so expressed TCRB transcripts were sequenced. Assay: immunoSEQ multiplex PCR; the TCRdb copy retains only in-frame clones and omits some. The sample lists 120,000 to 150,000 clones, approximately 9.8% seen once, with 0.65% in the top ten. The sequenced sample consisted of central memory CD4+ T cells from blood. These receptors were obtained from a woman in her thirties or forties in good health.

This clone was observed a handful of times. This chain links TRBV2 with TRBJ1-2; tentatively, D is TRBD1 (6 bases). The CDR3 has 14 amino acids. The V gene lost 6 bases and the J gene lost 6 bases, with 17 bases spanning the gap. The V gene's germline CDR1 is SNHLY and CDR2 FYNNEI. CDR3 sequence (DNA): TGTGCCAGCAGAGGCCGGGGGGCTTGGGATGGCTACACCTTC. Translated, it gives CASRGRGAWDGYTF.

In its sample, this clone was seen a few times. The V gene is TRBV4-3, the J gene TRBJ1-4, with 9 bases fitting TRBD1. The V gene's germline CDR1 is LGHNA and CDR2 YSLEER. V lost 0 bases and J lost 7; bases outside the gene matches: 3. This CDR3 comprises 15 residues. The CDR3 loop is CASSQEGTGSEKLFF. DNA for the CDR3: TGCGCCAGCAGCCAAGAGGGGACAGGGAGTGAAAAACTGTTTTTT.

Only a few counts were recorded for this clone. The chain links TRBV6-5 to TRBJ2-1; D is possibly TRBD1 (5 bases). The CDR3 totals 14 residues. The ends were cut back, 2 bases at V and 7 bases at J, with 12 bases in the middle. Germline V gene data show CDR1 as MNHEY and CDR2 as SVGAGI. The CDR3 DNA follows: TGTGCCAGCAGTTACGTCGTGGGGCAAAATGAGCAGTTCTTC. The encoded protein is CASSYVVGQNEQFF.

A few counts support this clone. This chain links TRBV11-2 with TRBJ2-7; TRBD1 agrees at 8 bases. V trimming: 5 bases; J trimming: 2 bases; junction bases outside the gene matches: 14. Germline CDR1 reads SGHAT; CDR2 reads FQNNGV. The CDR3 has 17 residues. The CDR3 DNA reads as TGTGCCAGCAGCCGATCTGCGACAGGGGTGTGGACCTACGAGCAGTACTTC. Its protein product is CASSRSATGVWTYEQYF.

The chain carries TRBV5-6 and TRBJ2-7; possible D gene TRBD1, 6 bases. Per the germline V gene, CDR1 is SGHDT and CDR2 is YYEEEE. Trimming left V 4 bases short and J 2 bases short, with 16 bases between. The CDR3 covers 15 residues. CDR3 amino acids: CASSPRRDTAYEQYF. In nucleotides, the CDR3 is TGTGCCAGCAGCCCGAGAAGGGACACCGCCTACGAGCAGTACTTC.

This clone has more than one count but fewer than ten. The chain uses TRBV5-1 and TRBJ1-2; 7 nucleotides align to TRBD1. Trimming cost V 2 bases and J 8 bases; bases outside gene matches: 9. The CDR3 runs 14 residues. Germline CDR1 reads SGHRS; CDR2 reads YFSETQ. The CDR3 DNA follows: TGCGCCAGCAGCTTTTTTACAGGGGCGGGAGGCTACACCTTC. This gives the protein CASSFFTGAGGYTF.

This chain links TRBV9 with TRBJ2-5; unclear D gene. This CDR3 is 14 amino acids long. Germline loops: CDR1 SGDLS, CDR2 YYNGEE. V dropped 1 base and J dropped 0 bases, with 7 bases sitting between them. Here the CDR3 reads CASSVFSNQETQYF. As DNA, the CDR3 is TGTGCCAGCAGCGTATTCAGTAACCAAGAGACCCAGTACTTC.

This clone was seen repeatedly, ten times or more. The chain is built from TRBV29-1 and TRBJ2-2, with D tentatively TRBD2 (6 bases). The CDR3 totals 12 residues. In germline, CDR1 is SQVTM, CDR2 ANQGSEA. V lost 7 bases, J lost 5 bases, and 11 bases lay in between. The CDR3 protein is CSAGLGTGELFF. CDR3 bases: TGCAGCGCGGGACTGGGGACCGGGGAGCTGTTTTTT.

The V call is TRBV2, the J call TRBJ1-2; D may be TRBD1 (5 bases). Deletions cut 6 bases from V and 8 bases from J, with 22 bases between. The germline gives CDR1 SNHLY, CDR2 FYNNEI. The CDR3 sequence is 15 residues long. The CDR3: CASSRRQSGSRGYTF. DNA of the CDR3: TGTGCCAGCAGCCGGAGACAGTCAGGGTCGCGGGGCTACACCTTC.

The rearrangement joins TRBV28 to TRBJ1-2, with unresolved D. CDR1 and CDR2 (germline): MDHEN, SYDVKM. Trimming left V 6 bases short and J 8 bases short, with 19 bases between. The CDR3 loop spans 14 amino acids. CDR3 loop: CASSPPSGRQGYTF. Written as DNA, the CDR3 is TGTGCCAGCAGCCCTCCGTCGGGGAGGCAAGGCTACACCTTC.

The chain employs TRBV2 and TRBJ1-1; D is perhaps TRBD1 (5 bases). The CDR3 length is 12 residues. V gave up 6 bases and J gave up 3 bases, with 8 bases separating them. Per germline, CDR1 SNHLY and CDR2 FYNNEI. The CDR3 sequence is CASRGHHTEAFF. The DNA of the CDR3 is TGTGCCAGCAGAGGACATCACACTGAAGCTTTCTTT.

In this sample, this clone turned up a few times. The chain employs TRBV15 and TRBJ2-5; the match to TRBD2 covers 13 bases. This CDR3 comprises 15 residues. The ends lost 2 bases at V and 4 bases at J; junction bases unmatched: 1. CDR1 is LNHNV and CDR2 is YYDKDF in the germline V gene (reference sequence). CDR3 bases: TGTGCCACCAGCAGAAGGACTAGCGGGGGAGAGACCCAGTACTTC. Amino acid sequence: CATSRRTSGGETQYF.

CDR3 DNA: TGTGCCAGTACCATAGGCGTGAACGGGAGGAAGCAGTACTTC. Translated: CASTIGVNGRKQYF. V usage is TRBV19 and J usage is TRBJ2-7; 7 positions agree with TRBD2. V shed 7 bases and J 8 bases; nucleotides not matched to a gene: 14. CDR1 and CDR2 from the germline V gene are LNHDA and SQIVND (reference sequence). This CDR3 is 14 amino acids long.

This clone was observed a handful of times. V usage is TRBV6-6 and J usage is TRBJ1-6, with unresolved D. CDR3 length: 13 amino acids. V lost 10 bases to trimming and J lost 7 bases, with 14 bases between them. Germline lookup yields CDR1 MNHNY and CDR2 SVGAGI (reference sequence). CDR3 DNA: TGTGCCACGACATTGGTTCGGAATTCACCCCTCCACTTT. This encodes CATTLVRNSPLHF.

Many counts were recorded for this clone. The CDR3 spells CASSQVVGGGGYTF. CDR3 coding DNA: TGTGCCAGCAGCCAAGTAGTGGGAGGCGGTGGCTACACCTTC. The chain joins TRBV14 to TRBJ1-2; no clear D. Trimming removed 1 base at V and 7 bases at J, with 13 bases between. CDR1 SGHDN and CDR2 FVKESK come from the germline V gene. The CDR3 has 14 amino acids.

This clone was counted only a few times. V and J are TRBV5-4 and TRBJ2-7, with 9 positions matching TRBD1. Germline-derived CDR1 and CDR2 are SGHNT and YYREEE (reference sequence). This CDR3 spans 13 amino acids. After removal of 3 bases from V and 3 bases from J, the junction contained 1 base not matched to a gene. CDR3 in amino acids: CASSWGQGYEQYF. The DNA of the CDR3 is TGTGCCAGCAGCTGGGGACAGGGCTACGAGCAGTACTTC.

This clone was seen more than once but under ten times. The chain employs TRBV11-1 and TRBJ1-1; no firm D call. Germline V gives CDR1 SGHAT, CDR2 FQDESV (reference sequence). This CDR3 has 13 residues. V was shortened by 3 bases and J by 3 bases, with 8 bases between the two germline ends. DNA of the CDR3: TGTGCCAGCAGCTTGGTACTGGACACTGAAGCTTTCTTT. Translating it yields CASSLVLDTEAFF.

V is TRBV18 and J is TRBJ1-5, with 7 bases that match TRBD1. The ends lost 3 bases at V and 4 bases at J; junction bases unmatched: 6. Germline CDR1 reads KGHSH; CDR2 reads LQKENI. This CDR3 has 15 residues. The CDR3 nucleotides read TGTGCCAGCTCACCGAGTGAACAGGGGAATCAGCCCCAGCATTTT. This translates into CASSPSEQGNQPQHF.

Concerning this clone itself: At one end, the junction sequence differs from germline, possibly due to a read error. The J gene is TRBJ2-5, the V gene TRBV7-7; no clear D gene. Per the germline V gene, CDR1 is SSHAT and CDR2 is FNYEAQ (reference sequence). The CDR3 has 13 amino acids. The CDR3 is CASSLNTQETQYF. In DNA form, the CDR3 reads TGTGCTAGCAGCTTAAACACGCAAGAGACCCAGTACTTC.

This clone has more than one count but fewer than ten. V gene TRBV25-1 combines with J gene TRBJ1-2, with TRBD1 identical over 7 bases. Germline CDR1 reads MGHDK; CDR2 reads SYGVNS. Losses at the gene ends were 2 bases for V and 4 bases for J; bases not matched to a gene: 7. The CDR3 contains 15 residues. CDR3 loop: CASSEERTGGYGYTF. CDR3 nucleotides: TGTGCCAGCAGTGAAGAAAGGACAGGCGGCTATGGCTACACCTTC.

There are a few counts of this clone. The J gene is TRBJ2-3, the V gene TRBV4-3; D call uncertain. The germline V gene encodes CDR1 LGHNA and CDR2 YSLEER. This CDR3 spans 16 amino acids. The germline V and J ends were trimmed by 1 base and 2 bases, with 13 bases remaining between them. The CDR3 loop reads CASSQVSPFPTDTQYF. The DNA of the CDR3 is TGCGCCAGCAGCCAAGTATCCCCGTTCCCCACAGATACGCAGTATTTT.

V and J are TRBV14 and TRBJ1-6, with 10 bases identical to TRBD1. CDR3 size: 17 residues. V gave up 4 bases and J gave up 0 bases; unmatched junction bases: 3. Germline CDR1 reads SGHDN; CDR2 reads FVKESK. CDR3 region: CASSRGTGASYNSPLHF. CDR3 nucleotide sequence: TGTGCCAGCAGCCGTGGGACAGGGGCCTCCTATAATTCACCCCTCCACTTT.

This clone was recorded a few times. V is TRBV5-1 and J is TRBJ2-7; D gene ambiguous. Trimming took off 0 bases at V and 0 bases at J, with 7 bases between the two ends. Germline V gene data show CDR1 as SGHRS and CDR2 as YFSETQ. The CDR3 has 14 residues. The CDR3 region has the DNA TGCGCCAGCAGCTTGGCTACGAGCTCCTACGAGCAGTACTTC. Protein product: CASSLATSSYEQYF.

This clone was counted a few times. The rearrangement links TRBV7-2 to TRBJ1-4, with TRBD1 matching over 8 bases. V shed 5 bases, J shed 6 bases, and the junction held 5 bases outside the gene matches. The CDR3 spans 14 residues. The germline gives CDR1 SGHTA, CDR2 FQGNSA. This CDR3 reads CASSTGQGDEKLFF. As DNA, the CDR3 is TGTGCCAGCAGCACAGGACAGGGAGATGAAAAACTGTTTTTT.

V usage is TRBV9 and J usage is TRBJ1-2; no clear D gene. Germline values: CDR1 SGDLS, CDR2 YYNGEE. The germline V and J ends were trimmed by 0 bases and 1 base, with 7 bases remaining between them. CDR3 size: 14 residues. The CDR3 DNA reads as TGTGCCAGCAGCGTAGGCGGGATTAACTATGGCTACACCTTC. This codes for CASSVGGINYGYTF.